This T cell receptor (beta chain) was identified in a study of neurological immune-mediated disorders. The cDNA was generated through 5'RACE incorporating 10-nucleotide random UMIs. TCRdb analysed the 5' RACE reads with MiXCR anew, one entry per CDR3 protein. The sample gives just under 60,000 distinct CDR3 sequences, 3% to 4.5% of which show up once; more than 2.5% is in the top ten. Germline V gene sequence: CDR1 LGHDT, CDR2 YNNKEL (reference sequence). V gave up 0 bases and J gave up 3 bases, with 8 bases separating them. The CDR3 spans 14 residues. Overall study results and limits: Phylogenetic grouping assigned the repertoires of 18 of 34 multiple sclerosis patients to a single cluster of related CDR3 sequences. This cluster may be a repertoire-level signature. The most TCR clonal expansion was seen in HTLV-1-associated myelopathy, and the least was seen in multiple sclerosis, which fell below healthy controls.

This clonotype was seen many times. Its target is unknown. The sample taken for sequencing was PBMCs. The sequence was obtained from a woman aged 30 to 39 with multiple sclerosis. The chain couples TRBV3-1 to TRBJ1-1; no clear D gene. CDR3 DNA sequence: TGTGCCAGCAGCCAAGACCCGGGCGACACTGAAGCTTTCTTT. This sequence encodes CASSQDPGDTEAFF.